The next 20 T cell receptor beta chains were all read from a single sample in a study of untreated major depressive disorder. The table came from immunoSEQ multiplex PCR; TCRdb's copy has only in-frame clones and leaves some out. The sample records 21,000 or so clones, over 85% being singletons. What was sequenced was CD4+ T cells from PBMCs. The receptors were gathered from a man aged 25-40 years in good health.

On this clone: Within the sample, other DNA sequences also encode this same CDR3. The rearrangement uses TRBV4-2 and TRBJ2-1; D is possibly TRBD1 (6 bases). V was cut by 0 bases and J by 5 bases, with 14 bases left in between. Germline V lookup: CDR1 LGHNA, CDR2 YNFKEQ. CDR3 length: 16 residues. DNA of the CDR3: TGTGCCAGCAGCCAAGATGGTCAGGGGATAAACAATGAGCAGTTCTTC. It encodes CASSQDGQGINNEQFF.

The chain carries TRBV5-4 and TRBJ1-1, with a possible D match to TRBD1 (6 bases). This CDR3 is built from 14 residues. V dropped 2 bases and J dropped 5 bases, with 13 bases sitting between them. Per the germline V gene, CDR1 is SGHNT and CDR2 is YYREEE (reference sequence). CDR3 nucleotide sequence: TGTGCCAGCAGCTTCTTCACAGGGCGTACTGAAGCTTTCTTT. This encodes CASSFFTGRTEAFF.

The V and J genes are TRBV10-3 and TRBJ2-5, with unresolved D. CDR3 size: 15 residues. The germline V gene encodes CDR1 ENHRY and CDR2 SYGVKD. The V end was cut by 5 bases, the J end by 2 bases, with 15 bases between. DNA for the CDR3: TGTGCCATCAGTAGGCAGTCCGTACAGCAAGAGACCCAGTACTTC. This sequence encodes CAISRQSVQQETQYF.

The chain carries TRBV10-1 and TRBJ2-1; 13 nucleotides match TRBD2. The CDR3 has 22 residues. Trimming removed 8 bases from V and 4 bases from J; junction bases left unmatched: 26. Germline V gene data show CDR1 as WNHNN and CDR2 as SYGVQD (reference sequence). In DNA, the CDR3 is TGCGCCAGCGGGGTTTTTGAAGACAAGAGACTAGCGGGAGGAAGAGATTACAATGAGCAGTTCTTC. Translation gives CASGVFEDKRLAGGRDYNEQFF.

The chain couples TRBV7-2 to TRBJ1-1; TRBD1 is a possible D gene (5 bases). CDR1 and CDR2 (germline): SGHTA, FQGNSA. This CDR3 is 14 amino acids long. V was clipped by 5 bases and J by 3 bases, with 13 bases between them. CDR3 loop: CASSPRRGDTEAFF. The CDR3 region has the DNA TGTGCCAGCAGCCCCAGGAGGGGCGACACTGAAGCTTTCTTT. The variable domain in full, completed from reference TRBV7-2 and TRBJ1-1, reads GAGVSQSPSNKVTEKGKDVELRCDPISGHTALYWYRQSLGQGLEFLIYFQGNSAPDKSGLPSDRFSAERTGGSVSTLTIQRTQQEDSAVYLCASSPRRGDTEAFFGQGTRLTVV.

The CDR3 loop is CSVGGLAGEGYEQYF. DNA of the CDR3: TGCAGCGTTGGGGGACTAGCGGGCGAGGGCTACGAGCAGTACTTC. The chain couples TRBV29-1 to TRBJ2-7; TRBD2 matches at 12 bases. Trimming cost V 4 bases and J 3 bases; bases outside gene matches: 7. The CDR3 runs 15 residues. CDR1 is SQVTM and CDR2 is ANQGSEA in the germline V gene.

The gene calls are TRBV2 and TRBJ2-7; 7 nucleotides match TRBD2. This CDR3 is 13 amino acids long. V was clipped by 6 bases and J by 4 bases; unmatched bases: 6. CDR1 is SNHLY, CDR2 FYNNEI, per germline. The CDR3 nucleotides are TGTGCCAGCAGCGTACTAGCGTGGTACGAGCAGTACTTC. Protein: CASSVLAWYEQYF.

The genes are TRBV6-6 and TRBJ1-2; D unclear. Trimming shortened V by 6 bases and J by 0 bases, and 2 bases separated the two germline ends. CDR3 size: 11 residues. Germline V gives CDR1 MNHNY, CDR2 SVGAGI (reference sequence). The CDR3 protein is CASSPNYGYTF. The CDR3 DNA sequence: TGTGCCAGCAGCCCTAACTATGGCTACACCTTC.

V is TRBV5-4 and J is TRBJ2-2, with D perhaps matching TRBD1 (6 bases). The V gene lost 5 bases and the J gene lost 2 bases, with 13 bases spanning the gap. Germline CDR1 is SGHNT and CDR2 is YYREEE (reference sequence). The CDR3 has 15 amino acids. Written as DNA, the CDR3 is TGTGCCAGCAGGCCCGGGACAACTAACACCGGGGAGCTGTTTTTT. It specifies CASRPGTTNTGELFF.

The chain has TRBV9 and TRBJ2-3, with 12 bases matching TRBD2. This CDR3 is built from 19 residues. V trimming: 3 bases; J trimming: 1 base; junction bases outside the gene matches: 12. CDR1 is SGDLS, CDR2 YYNGEE, per germline. CDR3 loop: CASSAVGLAGGPGTDTQYF. CDR3 nucleotides: TGTGCCAGCAGCGCAGTCGGGCTAGCGGGAGGGCCAGGCACAGATACGCAGTATTTT.

The chain links TRBV7-2 to TRBJ2-3; 10 nucleotides match TRBD2. The CDR3 has 13 residues. After removal of 5 bases from V and 6 bases from J, the junction contained 2 bases not matched to a gene. Germline CDR1 is SGHTA and CDR2 is FQGNSA. In nucleotides, the CDR3 is TGTGCCAGCAGCCCTAGCGGGAGCGATACGCAGTATTTT. Its protein product is CASSPSGSDTQYF. The variable domain in full, with the rest retrieved from reference TRBV7-2 and TRBJ2-3, is GAGVSQSPSNKVTEKGKDVELRCDPISGHTALYWYRQSLGQGLEFLIYFQGNSAPDKSGLPSDRFSAERTGGSVSTLTIQRTQQEDSAVYLCASSPSGSDTQYFGPGTRLTVL.

Worth noting for this clone: At one of its ends the junction is not consistent with the germline gene, which may arise from a read error. The chain joins TRBV5-6 to TRBJ1-2, with TRBD1 identical over 7 bases. This CDR3 contains 16 residues. Germline CDR1 is SGHDT and CDR2 is YYEEEE. In DNA, the CDR3 is TGTGCCAGCAGCCCTCAGGGACAGCGAGGCGCTTATGGCTACATCTTC. Translation: CASSPQGQRGAYGYIF.

The rearrangement links TRBV7-3 to TRBJ2-1; possible D gene TRBD1, 5 bases. Germline V gene lookup returns CDR1 SGHTA and CDR2 FQGTGA. The ends were cut back, 4 bases at V and 2 bases at J, with 9 bases in the middle. This CDR3 region has 14 residues. The CDR3, as DNA: TGTGCCAGCAGCTCAGGGAATACCTACAATGAGCAGTTCTTC. Residues: CASSSGNTYNEQFF. Supplemented by reference TRBV7-3 and TRBJ2-1, the full variable domain reads GAGVSQTPSNKVTEKGKYVELRCDPISGHTALYWYRQSLGQGPEFLIYFQGTGAADDSGLPNDRFFAVRPEGSVSTLKIQRTERGDSAVYLCASSSGNTYNEQFFGPGTRLTVL.

The chain is built from TRBV7-8 and TRBJ1-5, with 10 bases lining up with TRBD1. V shed 7 bases and J 6 bases; nucleotides not matched to a gene: 6. This CDR3 contains 14 residues. CDR1 and CDR2 from the germline V gene are SGHVS and FQNEAQ. The CDR3 here is CASTRQGAGQPQHF. CDR3 coding DNA: TGTGCCAGCACGCGACAGGGGGCGGGTCAGCCCCAGCATTTT. The full variable domain, rest sourced from reference TRBV7-8 and TRBJ1-5, is GAGVSQSPRYKVAKRGQDVALRCDPISGHVSLFWYQQALGQGPEFLTYFQNEAQLDKSGLPSDRFFAERPEGSVSTLKIQRTQQEDSAVYLCASTRQGAGQPQHFGDGTRLSIL.

The CDR3 region is CSAVKTAEAFF. In DNA, the CDR3 is TGCAGTGCCGTTAAAACAGCTGAAGCTTTCTTT. The chain has TRBV20-1 and TRBJ1-1, with D uncertain. Trimming shortened V by 6 bases and J by 6 bases, and 11 bases separated the two germline ends. Germline V CDR1 and CDR2: DFQATT, SNEGSKA (reference sequence). The CDR3 loop spans 11 amino acids.

The CDR3 DNA follows: TGTGCCAGCAGCTTTCGGCAAGGACAGGGCCCCTACGAGCAGTACTTC. It specifies CASSFRQGQGPYEQYF. V is TRBV9 and J is TRBJ2-7; TRBD1 agrees at 8 bases. Germline V gene data show CDR1 as SGDLS and CDR2 as YYNGEE. V was pared by 4 bases and J by 2 bases, with 11 bases of the junction left unmatched. CDR3 length: 16 amino acids.

J is TRBJ2-7 and V is TRBV5-1, with TRBD2 matching over 10 bases. Germline assignment: CDR1 SGHRS and CDR2 YFSETQ. V lost 3 bases, J lost 4 bases, and 7 bases stayed unmatched. The CDR3 sequence is 15 residues long. CDR3 loop: CASSSSLAGVYEQYF. The CDR3 coding sequence is TGCGCCAGCAGCTCCTCGCTAGCGGGAGTTTACGAGCAGTACTTC.

The CDR3 region has the DNA TGTGCCAGCACCCAGGGACAGAGCACTGAAGCTTTCTTT. The encoded protein is CASTQGQSTEAFF. The chain recombines TRBV6-5 with TRBJ1-1; 7 bases map to TRBD1. Germline V gene data show CDR1 as MNHEY and CDR2 as SVGAGI. Trimming took 7 bases from V and 4 from J; bases not matched to a gene: 6. CDR3 length: 13 amino acids.

The CDR3 DNA is TGCGCCAGCAGCCAAGACCGGCCTGGGGATCAGCCCCAGCATTTT. Its protein is CASSQDRPGDQPQHF. The rearrangement joins TRBV4-3 to TRBJ1-5, with D unclear. Between the trimmed V and J ends, which lost 0 bases and 5 bases, there was a span of 11 bases. The germline CDR1 and CDR2 sequences are LGHNA and YSLEER. There are 15 residues in the CDR3.

The genes are TRBV7-2 and TRBJ2-7, with no clear D. This CDR3 contains 15 residues. Germline CDR1 reads SGHTA; CDR2 reads FQGNSA. V was cut by 5 bases and J by 0 bases, with 14 bases left in between. DNA of the CDR3: TGTGCCAGCAGCCCCGCGGTAGGCGGCTCCTACGAGCAGTACTTC. Translation gives CASSPAVGGSYEQYF.